This T cell receptor (beta chain) was identified in a study of blood T cell repertoires in COVID-19. Data came from immunoSEQ multiplex PCR; TCRdb stores just in-frame clones and leaves some out. Of under 350,000 clones in the sample, 70% to 90% are singletons; the top ten hold over 1%. This TCR was sampled from a man between 65 and 85 years old with acute or convalescent COVID-19. The sequenced sample consisted of peripheral blood.

CDR3 DNA: TGTGCCAGCAGCCCCGGGTCTAACTATGGCTACACCTTC. Its translation: CASSPGSNYGYTF. V and J are TRBV7-2 and TRBJ1-2; D remains unclear. The CDR3 is made up of 13 amino acids. Per germline, CDR1 SGHTA and CDR2 FQGNSA. Trimming cost V 5 bases and J 0 bases, with 7 bases left between them. Combining the CDR3 with reference TRBV7-2 and TRBJ1-2 gives the whole variable domain GAGVSQSPSNKVTEKGKDVELRCDPISGHTALYWYRQSLGQGLEFLIYFQGNSAPDKSGLPSDRFSAERTGGSVSTLTIQRTQQEDSAVYLCASSPGSNYGYTFGSGTRLTVV.